The rows below give T cell receptor beta chains drawn from one sample of a study of CD8 T cells in ankylosing spondylitis. TCRdb ran MiXCR on the 5' RACE reads and lists one entry per CDR3 protein. This sample has roughly 120,000 distinct CDR3 sequences; around 7% occur once, and the top ten carry approximately 12%. The sequenced material came from blood, either unsorted or a sorted T cell fraction (not recorded which). The receptors originated from a male donor with ankylosing spondylitis or in good health (not recorded which). CDR3s include the opening cysteine and the closing phenylalanine or tryptophan. The order of the fields is CDR3 DNA, CDR3 protein, D gene, J gene, V gene, clone size. D genes are given only for firm matches. Size is omitted from some rows. Given values are once, few, many or a class for expanded clones.

TGTGCCAGCAGCTCGGTTTCAGACTACGAGCAGTACTTC CASSSVSDYEQYF . TRBJ2-7 TRBV7-9 many
TGCGCCAGCTCCGGACGGGAGAATTCACCCCTCCACTTT CASSGRENSPLHF . TRBJ1-6 TRBV23-1 once
TGTGCCAGCAGTCCCGCGGACTGGACCTACGAGCAGTACTTC CASSPADWTYEQYF . TRBJ2-7 TRBV27 many
TGTGCCAGCAGCTTTCGGTGGAACACTGAAGCTTTCTTT CASSFRWNTEAFF . TRBJ1-1 TRBV14 many
TGTGCCAGCAGCTTTAGGGGCAGGGATAACTATGGCTACACCTTC CASSFRGRDNYGYTF . TRBJ1-2 TRBV7-2 many
TGTGCCAGCAGCTTCCGGTGGGTTGGCAACTCCTACGAGCAGTACTTC CASSFRWVGNSYEQYF . TRBJ2-7 TRBV7-2 many
TGCGCCAGCAGCCCGGCTGTTTTCTACGAGCAGTACTTC CASSPAVFYEQYF . TRBJ2-7 TRBV10-1 many
TGCAGTGCTGGTTTTGATGAGCAGTTCTTC CSAGFDEQFF . TRBJ2-1 TRBV20-1 many
TGCAGTTCGTACCACCGGGACAGGGCTTTCTACGAGCAGTACTTC CSSYHRDRAFYEQYF TRBD1 TRBJ2-7 TRBV20-1 many
TGTGCCAGCAGCTTTACCCGCAGCTCCACAGGGACCGAGCAGTACTTC CASSFTRSSTGTEQYF . TRBJ2-7 TRBV11-2 many
TGCGCCAGCAGCTTGGACCCCGGGGTGGCCGGAAACACCATATATTTT CASSLDPGVAGNTIYF . TRBJ1-3 TRBV5-1 .
TGTGCCAGCAGCTTAGAATGGGATACAACCGAGCAGTACTTC CASSLEWDTTEQYF . TRBJ2-7 TRBV7-9 many
TGTGCCAGCAGCCAGGGAGCGTCTAGCACAGATACGCAGTATTTT CASSQGASSTDTQYF . TRBJ2-3 TRBV5-5 many
TGTGCCAGCTCTGGACTAGACAAAGAGACCCAGTACTTC CASSGLDKETQYF TRBD2 TRBJ2-5 TRBV25-1 many
TGTGCCAGCAGTCTCCGGGGGGTCAACACCGGGGAGCTGTTTTTT CASSLRGVNTGELFF TRBD2 TRBJ2-2 TRBV12-3/TRBV12-4 many
TGTGCCAGCAGTCCGTTACAAGGCCCCTATGGCTACACCTTC CASSPLQGPYGYTF . TRBJ1-2 TRBV12-3/TRBV12-4 many
TGCGCCAGCAGCTTGAGCCCGGATAGCAATCAGCCCCAGCATTTT CASSLSPDSNQPQHF . TRBJ1-5 TRBV5-1 many
TGTGCCAGCAGTTACTGGCCGGGACAGGGTTTTCCTGGGGCCAACGTCCTGACTTTC CASSYWPGQGFPGANVLTF TRBD1 TRBJ2-6 TRBV6-5 few
TGTGCCATCACTGAGACAGGGGGTTATGGCTACCCCTTC CAITETGGYGYPF TRBD1 TRBJ1-2 TRBV10-3 few
TGTGCCATCAGTGAAGGACAGGGAGGAGGCTACACCTTC CAISEGQGGGYTF TRBD1 TRBJ1-2 TRBV10-3 many
TGCAGTGCAGAGGGTACCCGGTCCTACGAGCAGTACTTC CSAEGTRSYEQYF . TRBJ2-7 TRBV20-1 many
TGCAGCGTTGGACATGGGAACACCGGGGAGCTGTTTTTT CSVGHGNTGELFF . TRBJ2-2 TRBV29-1 once
TGCAGCGTTGCAGGGACAGCAGCCAAAAACATTCAGTACTTC CSVAGTAAKNIQYF TRBD1 TRBJ2-4 TRBV29-1 many